Sequencing of this T cell receptor beta chain was carried out in a study of Graves' ophthalmopathy and Graves' hyperthyroidism (dated by TCRdb to the late 2010s). Context from the whole study: Stable hyperthyroidism was defined as no progression to ophthalmopathy within 18 months of follow-up. Following sample collection, hyperthyroidism patients were given methimazole at a starting dose of 30 mg daily, and ophthalmopathy patients were given high-dose intravenous methylprednisolone. The independent validation cohort included under 20 hyperthyroidism patients plus 17 patients who later progressed from hyperthyroidism to ophthalmopathy. T-cell repertoires of thyroid tissue and blood were compared in six hyperthyroidism patients. To tell Graves' ophthalmopathy apart from Graves' hyperthyroidism, and to predict which patients would progress to ophthalmopathy, the study relied on TCR beta repertoire signatures. To explore V-J signatures that separate ophthalmopathy from hyperthyroidism, a discovery set of about a hundred patients was enrolled, consisting of roughly 45 with ophthalmopathy and about 60 with stable hyperthyroidism. In total, some 130 blood samples were TCR-sequenced: fewer than 50 ophthalmopathy, some 75 hyperthyroidism and about 17 hyperthyroidism-to-ophthalmopathy patients. Points the paper makes about the study in general: Most of the expanded thyroid clonotypes with a frequency above 0.001 were also detected in blood, and it was suggested that the thyroid immune response may be reflected by blood repertoires. Sample size was not statistically predetermined, and group allocation was not concealed from the investigators. In validation, the model predicted ophthalmopathy progression with about 70% sensitivity and about 77% specificity; fewer than 15 predicted patients were CT-confirmed with GO in a median of around 6.5 months. The 13-signature model separated ophthalmopathy from stable hyperthyroidism with roughly 90% sensitivity and approximately 83% specificity in cross-validation, and 80%/75% in the test set.

As regards this clonotype: It has no known antigen specificity. In this CDR3 the conserved last residue, phenylalanine or tryptophan, is missing, so a read error is likely. No DNA is shown, since the ends of the CDR3 on it are uncertain; the CDR3 is the one TCRdb lists.

From a lookup of the germline V gene, CDR1 and CDR2 are SNHLY and FYNNEI. The CDR3 region is 8 residues in length, termini included. The hyperthyroidism patients were 18 to 65 years old and newly diagnosed, with a disease duration of less than 2 months. Anyone with other autoimmune diseases, uncontrolled infections, pregnancy or lactation was excluded from the study. Clinical symptoms, serum thyroxine, TRAb, thyroid ultrasound and orbital computed tomography were used for diagnosis. Total RNA was extracted using Trizol reagent, and RNA quality was checked on an Agilent 2100 Bioanalyzer. For repertoire sequencing, TCR beta CDR3 regions were amplified from RNA transcripts. HTBI primers and the Qiagen OneStep RT-PCR kit were used in a first-round RT-PCR, which was followed by a second-round multiplex PCR, size selection and purification. Libraries were sequenced paired-end with 100 bp reads on an Illumina HiSeq2000. The study's own analysis went as follows. SOAPnuke was used for read processing, and reads with adapters, uncalled bases, a mean Phred below 15, or no exact constant-primer or identifier match were discarded. COPE v1.2.5 was used to merge the high-quality paired reads. Clonotypes were defined as unique nucleotide sequences and were aligned to IMGT TRB V, D and J references using MiTCR v1.1. The analysis was limited to V-J combinations with a frequency above 0.0001, which together covered more than 99% of repertoires. For each V-J combination, a TCR clonal expansion and chaos score was defined as F50 clonal expansion divided by the chaos observed in the TCRdist matrix. Welch's t-statistics and random forest were used to reduce features to about a dozen V-J combinations, which were fed into a naive Bayes classifier. The Morisita-Horn index was used to measure how similar the thyroid and blood repertoires were. TCRdb applied fastp at Q25 and MiXCR to the public reads, then kept only in-frame beta chains. Every distinct CDR3 protein forms one entry, paired with its most common genes and DNA. V and J calls and clone size were set by TCRdb, not the authors. The sample yields around 1.1 million distinct CDR3 sequences; about 40% were counted once. The top ten constitute over 8.5% of the sample.

The sample was peripheral blood or thyroid tissue (not recorded which). The TCR comes from an adult man with Graves' hyperthyroidism. Recombination linked TRBV2 to TRBJ1-6. The CDR3 region: CASRTGTS.